The 29 T cell receptor beta chains below come from one sample, sequenced in a study of post-analysis software for immune sequencing data. Study observations and caveats: Four or five TRBV segments, TRBV5-6, TRBV5-1 and TRBV20-1 among them, were found more frequent in patients than controls.

Their target antigens are unknown. Unique molecular identifiers were present in the TCR beta cDNA libraries. TCRdb independently ran MiXCR on the PCR reads; one entry per CDR3 protein. Of about 760,000 distinct CDR3 sequences in the sample, 25% to 30% were seen once. Sequencing was carried out using blood. The receptors derive from a girl aged 5 to 17 with multiple sclerosis.

In regard to this clonotype: One end of the junction does not line up with germline, which may come from a read error. CDR3 amino acids: CAGSPHTDTQYF. The CDR3 DNA sequence: TGTGCCGGCAGTCCTCACACAGATACGCAGTATTTT. The V call is TRBV28, the J call TRBJ2-3; D remains unclear. This CDR3 has 12 residues. The germline V gene has CDR1 MDHEN and CDR2 SYDVKM.

Of note for this clonotype: The junction departs from germline at one end; a sequencing error may be responsible. V is TRBV24-1 and J is TRBJ2-5, with 8 bases that match TRBD1. CDR3 length: 15 amino acids. CDR1 KGHDR and CDR2 SFDVKD come from the germline V gene. Here the CDR3 reads CTTSDSGQGGETQYF. DNA for the CDR3: TGTACCACCAGTGATAGCGGACAGGGAGGCGAGACCCAGTACTTC.

This clonotype was found a few times. The chain employs TRBV7-2 and TRBJ2-5; weak D call: TRBD1 (6 bases). In germline, CDR1 is SGHTA, CDR2 FQGNSA. Deletions cut 3 bases from V and 1 base from J, with 15 bases between. The CDR3 is made up of 16 amino acids. In DNA, the CDR3 is TGTGCCAGCAGCTTGGGAGTGGGACAAGGCCAAGAGACCCAGTACTTC. This gives the protein CASSLGVGQGQETQYF.

In its sample, this clonotype was seen many times. The CDR3 is CAIRARGSGPDTQYF. CDR3 DNA: TGTGCCATCAGGGCACGGGGTAGCGGCCCGGATACGCAGTATTTT. The chain is built from TRBV10-3 and TRBJ2-3; a weak D match, TRBD2 (6 bases). V was shortened by 6 bases and J by 6 bases, with 19 bases between the two germline ends. CDR1 is ENHRY and CDR2 is SYGVKD in the germline V gene. The length of the CDR3 is 15 residues.

This clonotype was seen many times. CDR3 amino acids: CASSFDRTNYGYTF. CDR3 nucleotides: TGTGCCAGCAGCTTCGACAGGACTAACTATGGCTACACCTTC. The gene calls are TRBV7-2 and TRBJ1-2; weak D call: TRBD1 (6 bases). The CDR3 spans 14 residues. V gave up 3 bases and J gave up 0 bases, with 8 bases separating them. CDR1 is SGHTA, CDR2 FQGNSA, per germline.

The V and J genes are TRBV6-2 or TRBV6-3 and TRBJ2-7; 11 positions agree with TRBD2. The CDR3 is 15 amino acids. Unmatched junction bases numbered 8, after V lost 6 bases and J lost 4 bases. Germline lookup yields CDR1 MNHEY and CDR2 SVGEGT. This CDR3 reads CASRSGTSGTYEQYF. In DNA, the CDR3 is TGTGCCAGCAGAAGCGGGACTAGCGGAACTTACGAGCAGTACTTC.

The rearrangement links TRBV4-3 to TRBJ1-1, with D tentatively TRBD1 (5 bases). Looked up from germline, CDR1 is LGHNA and CDR2 is YSLEER. CDR3 length: 15 amino acids. The ends were cut back, 2 bases at V and 5 bases at J, with 15 bases in the middle. This CDR3 is CASSQRGAGRTEAFF. The CDR3 DNA reads as TGCGCCAGCAGCCAACGAGGTGCAGGGAGGACTGAAGCTTTCTTT.

This chain connects TRBV6-5 to TRBJ1-2; 10 positions agree with TRBD1. Germline V CDR1 and CDR2: MNHEY, SVGAGI. Germline trimming cut 6 bases from V and 7 bases from J; bases unmatched to any gene: 8. The CDR3 totals 14 residues. CDR3 protein: CASRYLDRGSGYTF. CDR3 DNA sequence: TGTGCCAGCAGATACCTGGACAGGGGGTCTGGCTACACCTTC.

This clonotype was recorded many times. V and J are TRBV20-1 and TRBJ2-5; D perhaps matches TRBD2 (5 bases). CDR1 is DFQATT, CDR2 SNEGSKA, per germline (reference sequence). Trimming pared 0 bases from V and 4 bases from J, leaving 9 bases between. The CDR3 covers 13 residues. CDR3 in amino acids: CSARDWAGETQYF. Here the CDR3 DNA reads TGCAGTGCTAGAGATTGGGCGGGAGAGACCCAGTACTTC.

This clonotype turned up a few times. The rearrangement uses TRBV7-2 and TRBJ2-3, with TRBD2 matching over 11 bases. The CDR3 covers 15 residues. From germline, CDR1 is SGHTA and CDR2 FQGNSA. The V segment lost 4 bases and the J segment 4 bases; nucleotides outside the gene matches: 4. CDR3: CASSWSSGRPDTQYF. DNA for the CDR3: TGTGCCAGCAGCTGGTCTAGCGGGAGGCCAGATACGCAGTATTTT.

This clonotype appeared a few times. In nucleotides, the CDR3 is TGCAGTGCTAGAGTTGAGGGACTGACGACCTACGAGCAGTACTTC. Translation: CSARVEGLTTYEQYF. The chain joins TRBV20-1 to TRBJ2-7; maybe TRBD2 (6 bases). This CDR3 region has 15 residues. V was trimmed by 1 base and J by 2 bases, leaving 15 bases between them. Looked up from germline, CDR1 is DFQATT and CDR2 is SNEGSKA (reference sequence).

This chain connects TRBV29-1 to TRBJ2-1; 12 bases align to TRBD1. With V trimmed by 6 bases and J by 1 base, 1 base remained unmatched. This CDR3 is 14 amino acids long. Germline V gene data show CDR1 as SQVTM and CDR2 as ANQGSEA. The CDR3 here is CSVGQGASYNEQFF. The CDR3 nucleotides read TGCAGCGTGGGACAGGGGGCGTCCTACAATGAGCAGTTCTTC.

This clonotype has more than one count but fewer than ten. This chain connects TRBV12-3 or TRBV12-4 to TRBJ2-1; D remains ambiguous. The CDR3 length is 14 residues. Trimming took off 0 bases at V and 12 bases at J, with 15 bases between the two ends. The CDR3: CASSLALWGSRQFF. DNA of the CDR3: TGTGCCAGCAGTTTAGCTCTATGGGGTTCTAGGCAGTTCTTC.

The genes are TRBV27 and TRBJ2-3, with TRBD1 as a possible D gene (6 bases). V gave up 3 bases and J gave up 2 bases, with 12 bases separating them. Germline CDR1 reads MNHEY; CDR2 reads SMNVEV (reference sequence). This CDR3 has 15 residues. The CDR3 here is CASSLVPGDTDTQYF. CDR3 nucleotides: TGTGCCAGCAGTTTGGTTCCAGGGGACACAGATACGCAGTATTTT.

V and J are TRBV12-3 or TRBV12-4 and TRBJ2-1, with 8 bases identical to TRBD2. The CDR3 consists of 14 residues. Germline trimming cut 8 bases from V and 2 bases from J; bases unmatched to any gene: 5. For the CDR3, the DNA is TGTGCCAGCGCGCGTAGCGGGACCTACAATGAGCAGTTCTTC. It codes for CASARSGTYNEQFF.

The table lists this clonotype with many counts. This chain uses TRBV6-5 with TRBJ2-5; D tentatively fits TRBD1 or TRBD2 (5 bases each). V was shortened by 5 bases and J by 5 bases, with 18 bases between the two germline ends. The CDR3 consists of 15 residues. Germline V CDR1 and CDR2: MNHEY, SVGAGI. CDR3 coding DNA: TGTGCCAGCAGTCGTCCCGGCTGGGGGAAGGAGACCCAGTACTTC. It codes for CASSRPGWGKETQYF.

The chain has TRBV18 and TRBJ2-1; no clear D gene. Trimming removed 3 bases from V and 0 bases from J, with 6 bases in between. The CDR3 covers 14 residues. Germline-derived CDR1 and CDR2 are KGHSH and LQKENI. CDR3 bases: TGTGCCAGCTCACCTCCAGTCTCCTACAATGAGCAGTTCTTC. It specifies CASSPPVSYNEQFF.

The rearrangement links TRBV10-3 to TRBJ2-3; 10 bases are shared with TRBD1. This CDR3 has 17 amino acids. Unmatched junction bases numbered 7, after V lost 2 bases and J lost 2 bases. Germline V gives CDR1 ENHRY, CDR2 SYGVKD. The CDR3 nucleotides read TGTGCCATCAGTGAGCCCACCGGGACAGGGGTCACAGATACGCAGTATTTT. Its protein product is CAISEPTGTGVTDTQYF.

The chain links TRBV6-1 to TRBJ2-7; D perhaps matches TRBD1 (7 bases). Deletions cut 2 bases from V and 2 bases from J, with 16 bases between. The CDR3 runs 16 residues. Germline CDR1 reads MNHNS; CDR2 reads SASEGT. The CDR3 DNA is TGTGCCAGCAGTGAAAGGGTTGCGGGGACAGCCTACGAGCAGTACTTC. Encoded protein: CASSERVAGTAYEQYF.

The chain links TRBV7-9 to TRBJ1-5; 8 bases align to TRBD1. Germline CDR1 and CDR2: SEHNR and FQNEAQ (reference sequence). The CDR3 runs to 16 residues. The trim removed 5 bases at V and 1 base at J, leaving 7 bases unmatched. The CDR3 bases are TGTGCCAGCAGCCGGAATACAGGGGGAAGCAATCAGCCCCAGCATTTT. Its translation: CASSRNTGGSNQPQHF. Drawing the rest from reference TRBV7-9 and TRBJ1-5, the complete variable domain is DTGVSQNPRHKITKRGQNVTFRCDPISEHNRLYWYRQTLGQGPEFLTYFQNEAQLEKSRLLSDRFSAERPKGSFSTLEIQRTEQGDSAMYLCASSRNTGGSNQPQHFGDGTRLSIL.

CDR3 in amino acids: CASSPIQTPSRTSERSSYNEQFF. The CDR3 coding sequence is TGTGCCAGCAGCCCCATTCAGACACCATCTAGGACTAGCGAGAGGAGCTCCTACAATGAGCAGTTCTTC. V gene TRBV11-1 combines with J gene TRBJ2-1; TRBD2 agrees at 9 bases. J lost 0 bases, V lost 5 bases, and 26 bases had no gene match. This CDR3 comprises 23 residues. Per germline, CDR1 SGHAT and CDR2 FQDESV (reference sequence).

This clonotype was detected only a few times. The chain links TRBV4-3 to TRBJ1-1; D gene uncertain. Trimming removed 3 bases from V and 1 base from J, with 15 bases in between. The germline gives CDR1 LGHNA, CDR2 YSLEER. The CDR3 spans 16 residues. The DNA for the CDR3 is TGCGCCAGCAGCCATTTTATCTCTGAGCCGAACACTGAAGCTTTCTTT. Protein: CASSHFISEPNTEAFF.

Concerning this clonotype: Mismatch with germline at one junction end may stem from a read error. This chain uses TRBV4-3 with TRBJ2-3; unclear D gene. Germline values: CDR1 LGHNA, CDR2 YSLEER. This CDR3 contains 17 residues. CDR3 protein: CASSQEASYSGTDAQYF. CDR3 sequence (DNA): TGCGCCAGCAGCCAAGAAGCTTCCTATTCGGGCACAGATGCGCAGTATTTT.

This clonotype was counted many times. The gene calls are TRBV20-1 and TRBJ1-4, with D perhaps matching TRBD1 (5 bases). V lost 5 bases and J lost 8, with 12 bases in between. The CDR3 consists of 12 residues. CDR1 is DFQATT and CDR2 is SNEGSKA in the germline V gene (reference sequence). The CDR3 DNA reads as TGCAGTGCTCAGGGATGGCAGGAAAAACTGTTTTTT. Its protein is CSAQGWQEKLFF.

This clonotype was observed a few times. The chain joins TRBV24-1 to TRBJ2-3; weak D call: TRBD1 (5 bases). This CDR3 spans 17 amino acids. Trimming pared 4 bases from V and 6 bases from J, leaving 22 bases between. Per the germline V gene, CDR1 is KGHDR and CDR2 is SFDVKD. CDR3 loop: CATSDPTPGWAGDTQYF. The CDR3 DNA follows: TGTGCCACCAGTGACCCCACCCCAGGGTGGGCCGGGGATACGCAGTATTTT.

The V and J genes are TRBV28 and TRBJ2-7; weak D call: TRBD2 (5 bases). Looked up from germline, CDR1 is MDHEN and CDR2 is SYDVKM. Deletions cut 6 bases from V and 7 bases from J, with 22 bases between. This CDR3 has 15 residues. The CDR3 reads CASRLPDSRGSEQYF. For the CDR3, the DNA is TGTGCCAGCAGGCTCCCGGACTCCCGAGGGTCGGAGCAGTACTTC.

The chain uses TRBV3-1 and TRBJ2-1, with 12 bases fitting TRBD2. Looked up from germline, CDR1 is LGHDT and CDR2 is YNNKEL (reference sequence). V lost 5 bases, J lost 10 bases, and 6 bases stayed unmatched. The CDR3 loop spans 14 amino acids. This CDR3 reads CASSTSGGLNEQFF. The CDR3 nucleotides read TGTGCCAGCAGCACTAGCGGGGGGCTCAACGAGCAGTTCTTC.

This clonotype was observed once. The chain recombines TRBV20-1 with TRBJ2-3, with D possibly TRBD2 on 6 matching bases. The CDR3 is made up of 14 amino acids. Per germline, CDR1 DFQATT and CDR2 SNEGSKA (reference sequence). The V and J ends lost 5 bases and 5 bases respectively, with 17 bases between them. The CDR3 loop reads CSALERRAQDTQYF. The CDR3 DNA follows: TGCAGTGCTCTAGAACGGAGGGCCCAAGATACGCAGTATTTT.

The V and J genes are TRBV6-1 and TRBJ2-7, with D perhaps TRBD1 or TRBD2 (5 bases each). Germline-derived CDR1 and CDR2 are MNHNS and SASEGT. The CDR3 is made up of 17 amino acids. With 5 bases removed from V and 2 bases from J, the gap between germline ends came to 22 bases. CDR3 loop: CASSQMTGTLFPYEQYF. The CDR3 DNA reads as TGTGCCAGCAGTCAGATGACCGGGACGCTGTTCCCCTACGAGCAGTACTTC.